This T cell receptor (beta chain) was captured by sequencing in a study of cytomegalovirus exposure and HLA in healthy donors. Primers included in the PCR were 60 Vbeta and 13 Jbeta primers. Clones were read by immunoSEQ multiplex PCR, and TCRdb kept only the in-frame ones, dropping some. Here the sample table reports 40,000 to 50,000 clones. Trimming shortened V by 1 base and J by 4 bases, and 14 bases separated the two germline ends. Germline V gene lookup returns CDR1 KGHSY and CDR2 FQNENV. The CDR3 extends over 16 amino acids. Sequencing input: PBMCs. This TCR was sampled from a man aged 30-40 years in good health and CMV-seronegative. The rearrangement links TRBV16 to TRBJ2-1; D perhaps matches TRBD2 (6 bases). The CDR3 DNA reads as TGTGCCAGCAGCCAATGGCGTCTAGCGTATTACAATGAGCAGTTCTTC. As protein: CASSQWRLAYYNEQFF.